This entry lists 30 T cell receptor beta chains sequenced from one sample in a study of T cell responses to AZD1222 COVID-19 vaccine. Data came from immunoSEQ multiplex PCR; TCRdb stores just in-frame clones and leaves some out. The sample records more than 150,000 clones, just over 90% being singletons. The sequencing used peripheral blood, collected 28 days after the second AZD1222 dose. The receptor source for this set is an adult who received the AZD1222 COVID-19 vaccine.

The chain uses TRBV7-8 and TRBJ1-2, with D unclear. Germline CDR1 SGHVS, CDR2 FQNEAQ. V was clipped by 2 bases and J by 3 bases, with 10 bases between them. The CDR3 loop spans 14 amino acids. The CDR3, as DNA: TGTGCCAGCAGCTTAATTCCGTTCCACTATGGCTACACCTTC. Amino acids: CASSLIPFHYGYTF.

The CDR3 DNA sequence: TGTGCCAGCAGCGTCGACTGGACTCAAGAGACCCAGTACTTC. Translating gives CASSVDWTQETQYF. The genes are TRBV9 and TRBJ2-5, with D perhaps matching TRBD2 (5 bases). CDR3 length: 14 residues. V lost 2 bases, J lost 2 bases, and 10 bases lay in between. Germline CDR1 reads SGDLS; CDR2 reads YYNGEE.

This sequence joins TRBV4-2 and TRBJ2-1; D ambiguous. Between the trimmed V and J ends, which lost 1 base and 4 bases, there was a span of 8 bases. Per the germline V gene, CDR1 is LGHNA and CDR2 is YNFKEQ. The CDR3 loop spans 14 amino acids. DNA of the CDR3: TGTGCCAGCAGCCAAGCCCAGTCTTACAATGAGCAGTTCTTC. This gives the protein CASSQAQSYNEQFF.

V usage is TRBV28 and J usage is TRBJ2-5, with unresolved D. V was pared by 7 bases and J by 0 bases, with 15 bases between. The CDR3 spans 15 residues. Germline V gene data show CDR1 as MDHEN and CDR2 as SYDVKM. CDR3 in amino acids: CASTPSVEYQETQYF. For the CDR3, the DNA is TGTGCCAGCACCCCGTCTGTTGAGTACCAAGAGACCCAGTACTTC.

The rearrangement joins TRBV28 to TRBJ2-7, with 7 positions matching TRBD2. V lost 6 bases and J lost 1; bases outside the gene matches: 9. CDR1 and CDR2 from the germline V gene are MDHEN and SYDVKM. CDR3 size: 15 residues. This CDR3 reads CASRTDRGESYEQYF. The CDR3, as DNA: TGTGCCAGCAGGACGGACCGGGGGGAGTCCTACGAGCAGTACTTC.

This chain connects TRBV27 to TRBJ2-7, with D maybe TRBD2 (5 bases). This CDR3 region has 13 residues. Germline CDR1 MNHEY, CDR2 SMNVEV (reference sequence). V lost 4 bases, J lost 0 bases, and 7 bases lay in between. CDR3 region: CASSSGVSYEQYF. The CDR3 DNA reads TGTGCCAGCAGTTCCGGGGTCTCCTACGAGCAGTACTTC.

The V and J genes are TRBV7-9 and TRBJ1-1; 7 bases match TRBD1. Germline CDR1 and CDR2: SEHNR and FQNEAQ (reference sequence). Trimming removed 3 bases from V and 8 bases from J; junction bases left unmatched: 9. There are 14 residues in the CDR3. The CDR3 nucleotides read TGTGCCAGCAGCTTTGTGAGGGGACAGCCCGAAGCTTTCTTT. It specifies CASSFVRGQPEAFF.

V usage is TRBV9 and J usage is TRBJ2-1; 9 bases map to TRBD2. The CDR3 covers 18 residues. CDR1 SGDLS and CDR2 YYNGEE come from the germline V gene. Trimming removed 3 bases from V and 0 bases from J; junction bases left unmatched: 10. The CDR3 nucleotides read TGTGCCAGCAGCGGCTTCGGCGGGAGGGTGGGCTCCTACAATGAGCAGTTCTTC. Residues: CASSGFGGRVGSYNEQFF.

V and J are TRBV30 and TRBJ1-5; D is possibly TRBD1 (5 bases). V lost 3 bases to trimming and J lost 0 bases, with 12 bases between them. This CDR3 is 15 amino acids long. Germline loops: CDR1 GTSNPN, CDR2 SVGIG (reference sequence). The CDR3 region has the DNA TGTGCCTGGAGCCCAGGGATTTATAGCAATCAGCCCCAGCATTTT. Its protein product is CAWSPGIYSNQPQHF.

The chain uses TRBV6-6 and TRBJ2-1, with 15 positions matching TRBD2. The CDR3 runs 18 residues. Germline V gene lookup returns CDR1 MNHNY and CDR2 SVGAGI (reference sequence). The V gene end was trimmed by 5 bases and the J gene end by 2 bases; junction bases not matched to a gene: 7. This chain's CDR3 is CASSPGLAGGGTYNEQFF. The CDR3 DNA is TGTGCCAGCAGTCCTGGACTAGCGGGAGGGGGTACCTACAATGAGCAGTTCTTC.

Notes on this clone: The same CDR3 arises from other DNA sequences in this sample as well. The genes are TRBV9 and TRBJ2-5; D remains unclear. The CDR3 is 14 residues long. Trimming cost V 0 bases and J 4 bases, with 10 bases left between them. Germline assignment: CDR1 SGDLS and CDR2 YYNGEE. The CDR3 region is CASSVAPRGETQYF. The CDR3 DNA reads TGTGCCAGCAGCGTAGCCCCTCGAGGAGAGACCCAGTACTTC.

The chain employs TRBV28 and TRBJ1-6; D gene unclear. The germline gives CDR1 MDHEN, CDR2 SYDVKM. Trimming removed 7 bases from V and 10 bases from J, with 20 bases in between. This CDR3 is built from 15 residues. The CDR3 DNA reads as TGTGCCAGCACCGCAACACCGGGAGATAGGTCACCCCTCCACTTT. Its translation is CASTATPGDRSPLHF.

The chain is built from TRBV29-1 and TRBJ1-1; D may be TRBD1 (5 bases). Trimming removed 7 bases at V and 4 bases at J, with 16 bases between. From germline, CDR1 is SQVTM and CDR2 ANQGSEA. The CDR3 totals 13 residues. The DNA for the CDR3 is TGCAGCGAGGGGACGGCGGGCGGCACTGAAGCTTTCTTT. It yields the protein CSEGTAGGTEAFF.

This chain joins TRBV28 and TRBJ2-6; D call uncertain. This CDR3 has 13 amino acids. Germline CDR1 reads MDHEN; CDR2 reads SYDVKM. With 3 bases removed from V and 2 bases from J, the gap between germline ends came to 2 bases. This CDR3 is CASSFAGANVLTF. In nucleotides, the CDR3 is TGTGCCAGCAGTTTTGCTGGGGCCAACGTCCTGACTTTC.

This chain links TRBV5-1 with TRBJ2-7; D gene ambiguous. Trimming took 2 bases from V and 1 from J, leaving 19 bases between them. This CDR3 contains 17 residues. The germline V gene has CDR1 SGHRS and CDR2 YFSETQ. CDR3 region: CASSFSYKGKPSYEQYF. CDR3 sequence (DNA): TGCGCCAGCAGCTTCAGTTACAAAGGGAAACCATCCTACGAGCAGTACTTC. The whole variable domain, filled in from reference TRBV5-1 and TRBJ2-7, reads KAGVTQTPRYLIKTRGQQVTLSCSPISGHRSVSWYQQTPGQGLQFLFEYFSETQRNKGNFPGRFSGRQFSNSRSEMNVSTLELGDSALYLCASSFSYKGKPSYEQYFGPGTRLTVT.

This rearrangement joins TRBV7-2 to TRBJ2-7; 8 bases line up with TRBD1. This CDR3 spans 16 amino acids. With 4 bases clipped from V and 5 bases from J, the junction kept 13 bases outside the gene matches. The germline V gene encodes CDR1 SGHTA and CDR2 FQGNSA. CDR3 sequence reads: CASSSARTGPLDEQYF. CDR3 nucleotide sequence: TGTGCCAGCAGCTCGGCGAGGACAGGGCCCTTGGACGAGCAGTACTTC.

The chain employs TRBV11-2 and TRBJ1-5; D might be TRBD1 (6 bases). Germline loops: CDR1 SGHAT, CDR2 FQNNGV. V was pared by 1 base and J by 6 bases, with 13 bases between. There are 15 residues in the CDR3. The CDR3: CASSLGGAGGQPQHF. The CDR3 DNA reads TGTGCCAGCAGCTTAGGGGGGGCTGGTGGTCAGCCCCAGCATTTT. The full variable domain, in which reference TRBV11-2 and TRBJ1-5 provide the parts outside the CDR3, is EAGVAQSPRYKIIEKRQSVAFWCNPISGHATLYWYQQILGQGPKLLIQFQNNGVVDDSQLPKDRFSAERLKGVDSTLKIQPAKLEDSAVYLCASSLGGAGGQPQHFGDGTRLSIL.

As regards this clone: This sample also contains other DNA sequences that code for the same CDR3. The V call is TRBV18, the J call TRBJ1-1, with a weak D call TRBD1 (5 bases). Germline CDR1 and CDR2: KGHSH and LQKENI. The CDR3 runs 13 residues. V was shortened by 3 bases and J by 1 base, with 6 bases between the two germline ends. CDR3 in amino acids: CASSPGGNTEAFF. The CDR3 DNA reads as TGTGCCAGCTCACCGGGGGGGAACACTGAAGCTTTCTTT.

The rearrangement links TRBV18 to TRBJ2-4; D gene uncertain. The CDR3 spans 13 residues. The germline V gene has CDR1 KGHSH and CDR2 LQKENI. V was cut by 2 bases and J by 8 bases, with 10 bases left in between. The CDR3 protein is CASSPEILDIQYF. For the CDR3, the DNA is TGTGCCAGCTCACCAGAGATACTGGACATTCAGTACTTC. The variable domain in full, completed from reference TRBV18 and TRBJ2-4, reads NAGVMQNPRHLVRRRGQEARLRCSPMKGHSHVYWYRQLPEEGLKFMVYLQKENIIDESGMPKERFSAEFPKEGPSILRIQQVVRGDSAAYFCASSPEILDIQYFGAGTRLSVL.

The rearrangement joins TRBV3-1 (or the pseudogene TRBV3-2) to TRBJ2-1; 12 nucleotides line up with TRBD2. The CDR3 is 16 amino acids. Germline CDR1 is LGHDT and CDR2 is YNNKEL (reference sequence). The junction had 5 bases not matched to a gene; V was cut back by 1 base and J by 7 bases. CDR3 DNA sequence: TGTGCCAGCAGCCAAGGACTAGCGGGAGCGATAAATGAGCAGTTCTTC. Amino acids: CASSQGLAGAINEQFF.

The V and J genes are TRBV11-2 and TRBJ2-1, with D possibly TRBD1 on 5 matching bases. Germline loops: CDR1 SGHAT, CDR2 FQNNGV. Trimming removed 0 bases at V and 4 bases at J, with 10 bases between. There are 15 residues in the CDR3. Here the CDR3 reads CASSLEAGPYNEQFF. Written as DNA, the CDR3 is TGTGCCAGCAGCTTAGAGGCAGGGCCTTACAATGAGCAGTTCTTC.

The chain combines TRBV19 with TRBJ2-1; D call uncertain. Trimming took off 1 base at V and 5 bases at J, with 15 bases between the two ends. Germline CDR1 reads LNHDA; CDR2 reads SQIVND (reference sequence). The CDR3 consists of 16 residues. The CDR3 region has the DNA TGTGCCAGTAGTATAGCGAGGACGGTCGCACACAATGAGCAGTTCTTC. This translates into CASSIARTVAHNEQFF.

The J gene is TRBJ2-1, the V gene TRBV6-4, with 11 bases matching TRBD2. This CDR3 is 15 amino acids long. The V gene end was trimmed by 2 bases and the J gene end by 6 bases; junction bases not matched to a gene: 3. Per the germline V gene, CDR1 is MRHNA and CDR2 is SNTAGT. The CDR3 here is CASSDGLAGGNEQFF. For the CDR3, the DNA is TGTGCCAGCAGTGACGGACTAGCGGGTGGCAATGAGCAGTTCTTC.

This sequence joins TRBV30 and TRBJ1-1; D is undetermined. V was trimmed by 0 bases and J by 2 bases, leaving 10 bases between them. This CDR3 region has 14 residues. Per germline, CDR1 GTSNPN and CDR2 SVGIG (reference sequence). Here the CDR3 DNA reads TGTGCCTGGAGTGTACTGGCAGCCAACACTGAAGCTTTCTTT. It yields the protein CAWSVLAANTEAFF.

This clone was detected once. DNA of the CDR3: TGCGCCAGCAGCCAAGGGGGAGCCCTAGGTAATTCACCCCTCCACTTT. Translating it yields CASSQGGALGNSPLHF. J is TRBJ1-6 and V is TRBV4-3, with D uncertain. Germline CDR1 is LGHNA and CDR2 is YSLEER. Trimming removed 1 base from V and 6 bases from J, with 13 bases in between. CDR3 length: 16 amino acids.

This chain uses TRBV5-4 with TRBJ2-1; TRBD2 aligns across 8 bases. This CDR3 is 15 amino acids long. CDR1 and CDR2 (germline): SGHNT, YYREEE (reference sequence). V shed 5 bases and J 6 bases; nucleotides not matched to a gene: 10. The CDR3 region has the DNA TGTGCCAGCAGTTCCGGGGTAGCGGGACGCAATGAGCAGTTCTTC. Its translation is CASSSGVAGRNEQFF.

This clone occurred once. V usage is TRBV12-3 or TRBV12-4 and J usage is TRBJ1-2, with 7 positions matching TRBD1. The CDR3 has 12 residues. Germline trimming cut 1 base from V and 7 bases from J; bases unmatched to any gene: 0. The CDR3 DNA follows: TGTGCCAGCAGTTTAGGGGACAGTGGCTACACCTTC. Its protein is CASSLGDSGYTF.

V and J are TRBV23-1 and TRBJ2-1, with D unclear. TRBV23-1 is treated as an ORF (open reading frame) with a function not yet certain. V lost 0 bases and J 1 base, leaving 7 bases between the germline ends. The CDR3 spans 15 residues. DNA of the CDR3: TGCGCCAGCAGTCAATCCCTGGTATCCTACAATGAGCAGTTCTTC. This encodes CASSQSLVSYNEQFF.

This rearrangement joins TRBV5-6 to TRBJ1-1; no definite D call. Germline V gene data show CDR1 as SGHDT and CDR2 as YYEEEE. This CDR3 has 12 residues. The V end was cut by 1 base, the J end by 3 bases, with 4 bases between. CDR3 in amino acids: CASSLKDTEAFF. The CDR3 bases are TGTGCCAGCAGCTTGAAGGACACTGAAGCTTTCTTT.

The CDR3 DNA reads TGCAGCGTTGATCCCGGCGGCACTGAAGCTTTCTTT. It codes for CSVDPGGTEAFF. This rearrangement joins TRBV29-1 to TRBJ1-1; D gene uncertain. CDR3 length: 12 amino acids. Per the germline V gene, CDR1 is SQVTM and CDR2 is ANQGSEA. V lost 3 bases and J lost 4, with 9 bases in between.